This entry lists 12 T cell receptor beta chains sequenced from one sample in a study of T-cell reconstitution after alpha-beta-depleted transplantation in children. TCRbeta library construction was performed incorporating unique molecular identifiers. MiXCR was run by TCRdb on the PCR reads, yielding one entry per CDR3 protein. The sample has about 600,000 distinct CDR3 sequences; about an eighth are singletons. This specimen was PBMCs, mostly from graft donor cells, taken 360 days after TCRalphabeta/CD19-depleted stem cell transplant. All receptors come from a male patient younger than 18 who had a stem cell transplant for acute myeloid leukemia, so the T cells may come from the graft donor.

This clonotype showed up just a few times. The chain has TRBV7-9 and TRBJ2-3, with a possible D match to TRBD1 (6 bases). Germline V gene lookup returns CDR1 SEHNR and CDR2 FQNEAQ (reference sequence). Trimming removed 4 bases at V and 4 bases at J, with 12 bases between. The CDR3 is 14 residues long. The CDR3 DNA reads TGTGCCAGCAGCTGGCAGGGGACCGCAGATACGCAGTATTTT. Amino acid sequence: CASSWQGTADTQYF. The whole variable domain, filled in from reference TRBV7-9 and TRBJ2-3, reads DTGVSQNPRHKITKRGQNVTFRCDPISEHNRLYWYRQTLGQGPEFLTYFQNEAQLEKSRLLSDRFSAERPKGSFSTLEIQRTEQGDSAMYLCASSWQGTADTQYFGPGTRLTVL.

This clonotype was recorded a few times. The chain carries TRBV5-1 and TRBJ2-3; 13 bases line up with TRBD2. From germline, CDR1 is SGHRS and CDR2 YFSETQ. The CDR3 spans 17 residues. Unmatched junction bases numbered 8, after V lost 4 bases and J lost 3 bases. CDR3: CASSPKWTSGRTDTQYF. DNA of the CDR3: TGCGCCAGCAGCCCCAAATGGACTAGCGGGAGAACAGATACGCAGTATTTT.

V usage is TRBV6-1 and J usage is TRBJ2-5; TRBD1 aligns across 9 bases. Losses at the gene ends were 4 bases for V and 2 bases for J; bases not matched to a gene: 2. Germline lookup yields CDR1 MNHNS and CDR2 SASEGT. The CDR3 totals 14 residues. As DNA, the CDR3 is TGTGCCAGCAGTGCACAGGGGGCACAAGAGACCCAGTACTTC. The encoded protein is CASSAQGAQETQYF.

The gene calls are TRBV4-3 and TRBJ2-7; TRBD1 might be the D (6 bases). CDR1 and CDR2 from the germline V gene are LGHNA and YSLEER. Deletions cut 4 bases from V and 0 bases from J, with 16 bases between. This CDR3 is built from 16 residues. The CDR3 nucleotides read TGCGCCAGCAGCCGCGTGTCACAGGGATACTCCTACGAGCAGTACTTC. Protein product: CASSRVSQGYSYEQYF.

This clonotype was seen a few times. The J gene is TRBJ2-4, the V gene TRBV29-1; 7 bases are shared with TRBD1. CDR3 length equals 12 residues. Trimming removed 8 bases from V and 3 bases from J; junction bases left unmatched: 4. Germline CDR1 and CDR2: SQVTM and ANQGSEA. The CDR3 DNA reads as TGCAGCCTCCGGGACAGCAAAAACATTCAGTACTTC. Amino acid sequence: CSLRDSKNIQYF.

The CDR3 nucleotides read TGTGCCTGGAAAAGTTTGGAAGATACGCAGTATTTT. The encoded protein is CAWKSLEDTQYF. J is TRBJ2-3 and V is TRBV30; D not certain. V was trimmed by 4 bases and J by 5 bases, leaving 10 bases between them. The V gene's germline CDR1 is GTSNPN and CDR2 SVGIG (reference sequence). CDR3 length: 12 amino acids.

The CDR3 DNA reads as TGCGCCAGCAGCCAAGATTTGGAGGCTATTCCGAATGAGCAGTTCTTC. This encodes CASSQDLEAIPNEQFF. The chain carries TRBV4-3 and TRBJ2-1; a possible D gene is TRBD2 (5 bases). With 0 bases removed from V and 7 bases from J, the gap between germline ends came to 16 bases. The CDR3 consists of 16 residues. The germline V gene encodes CDR1 LGHNA and CDR2 YSLEER.

This clonotype was seen many times. The J gene is TRBJ2-1, the V gene TRBV7-2; 7 nucleotides match TRBD1. Germline V gene sequence: CDR1 SGHTA, CDR2 FQGNSA. The J segment lost 0 bases and the V segment lost 5 bases, leaving 4 bases of the junction unmatched. The CDR3 contains 15 residues. The CDR3: CASSPGTASYNEQFF. CDR3 DNA: TGTGCCAGCAGCCCCGGGACAGCCTCCTACAATGAGCAGTTCTTC. Drawing the rest from reference TRBV7-2 and TRBJ2-1, the complete variable domain is GAGVSQSPSNKVTEKGKDVELRCDPISGHTALYWYRQSLGQGLEFLIYFQGNSAPDKSGLPSDRFSAERTGGSVSTLTIQRTQQEDSAVYLCASSPGTASYNEQFFGPGTRLTVL.

This clonotype was counted only a few times. The J gene is TRBJ2-7, the V gene TRBV20-1, with 8 nucleotides matching TRBD2. V trimming: 3 bases; J trimming: 2 bases; junction bases outside the gene matches: 9. Germline assignment: CDR1 DFQATT and CDR2 SNEGSKA (reference sequence). The CDR3 is made up of 15 amino acids. The CDR3 spells CSASQKTSATYEQYF. CDR3 nucleotide sequence: TGCAGTGCTAGTCAAAAGACTAGCGCTACCTACGAGCAGTACTTC.

The chain has TRBV7-9 and TRBJ2-1, with 7 bases fitting TRBD1. The V and J ends lost 2 bases and 7 bases, in that order; junction bases with no gene match: 5. Looked up from germline, CDR1 is SEHNR and CDR2 is FQNEAQ (reference sequence). The CDR3 is 14 amino acids. CDR3 in amino acids: CASSLQGDFNEQFF. DNA for the CDR3: TGTGCCAGCAGCTTACAGGGGGATTTTAATGAGCAGTTCTTC.

This clonotype was observed a few times. V is TRBV15 and J is TRBJ2-3; D gene uncertain. The V gene's germline CDR1 is LNHNV and CDR2 YYDKDF (reference sequence). The CDR3 length is 14 residues. With 1 base removed from V and 1 base from J, the gap between germline ends came to 6 bases. CDR3 coding DNA: TGTGCCACCAGCAGAGTAAGTGGCACAGATACGCAGTATTTT. The encoded protein is CATSRVSGTDTQYF.

In its sample, this clonotype was seen a few times. This chain uses TRBV27 with TRBJ2-4, with TRBD1 identical over 9 bases. CDR3 length equals 13 residues. The germline V gene encodes CDR1 MNHEY and CDR2 SMNVEV (reference sequence). V lost 6 bases to trimming and J lost 8 bases; unmatched junction nucleotides: 5. The CDR3: CASSLWDRDIQYF. Here the CDR3 DNA reads TGTGCCAGCAGCCTATGGGACAGGGACATTCAGTACTTC.